A selection of T cell receptor beta chains follows, all from one sample in a study of cytomegalovirus exposure and HLA in healthy donors. Data came from immunoSEQ multiplex PCR; TCRdb stores just in-frame clones and leaves some out. The table shows about 100,000 clones, with over 65% occurring only once. Source material: PBMCs. The origin of the receptors is a man aged 40-50 years in good health and CMV-seronegative. Both conserved end residues are part of each CDR3. D genes are given only for firm matches. Only part of the rows carry a size: once, few, many, or a class if the clone is expanded.

DNA: TGTTCCAGCACCGAGGATCGCTCGGAGACCCAGTACTTC; CDR3: CSSTEDRSETQYF; D: NA; V: TRBV7-9; size: NA; J: TRBJ2-5
DNA: TGTGCCAGCAGCCAAGCGGCGGCGCCTGAAGCTTTCTTT; CDR3: CASSQAAAPEAFF; D: NA; V: TRBV14; size: once; J: TRBJ1-1
DNA: TGTGCCTGGAATAAAAGGGGCTCGGGAAACACCATATATTTT; CDR3: CAWNKRGSGNTIYF; D: NA; V: TRBV30; size: NA; J: TRBJ1-3
DNA: TGTGCCAGTAGTATAGGGGGGAGGAAATACGAGCAGTACTTC; CDR3: CASSIGGRKYEQYF; D: NA; V: TRBV19; size: NA; J: TRBJ2-7
DNA: TGTGCCATCAGTGAGTCAATGCGTGAAAAACTGTTTTTT; CDR3: CAISESMREKLFF; D: NA; V: TRBV10-3; size: NA; J: TRBJ1-4
DNA: TGTGCCAGCAGCCAAAATAGCGGGGGGACCAATGAGCAGTTCTTC; CDR3: CASSQNSGGTNEQFF; D: TRBD2; V: TRBV14; size: NA; J: TRBJ2-1
DNA: TGTGCCAGCAGCTTAATGGGGGAGTTGACGGGACAGGGGAGGATTAGCACTGAAGCTTTCTTT; CDR3: CASSLMGELTGQGRISTEAFF; D: TRBD1; V: TRBV7-3; size: NA; J: TRBJ1-1
DNA: TGTGCCACTACCCGGGAGGGACAGACTAACTATGGCTACACCTTC; CDR3: CATTREGQTNYGYTF; D: TRBD1; V: TRBV28; size: NA; J: TRBJ1-2
DNA: TGTGCCAGCAGTGAGGGGGGAGGCTACACCTTC; CDR3: CASSEGGGYTF; D: NA; V: TRBV6-1; size: NA; J: TRBJ1-2
DNA: TGTGCCACCAGTGAGTCGGCGGGCGGCAGTCAGCCCCAGCATTTT; CDR3: CATSESAGGSQPQHF; D: NA; V: TRBV10-3; size: NA; J: TRBJ1-5
DNA: TGCGCCAGCAGCCAAGAATGGAGTGCGGGGGGGCTTGAGCAGTACTTC; CDR3: CASSQEWSAGGLEQYF; D: TRBD2; V: TRBV4-3; size: NA; J: TRBJ2-7
DNA: TGTGCCAGCAGTTACTCGACAGGGCGGAACACTGAAGCTTTCTTT; CDR3: CASSYSTGRNTEAFF; D: TRBD1; V: TRBV6-6; size: few; J: TRBJ1-1
DNA: TGTGCCAGCAGCCGCCGGGACAGGGGAGCGGGGGGGCCCCACGAGCAGTACTTC; CDR3: CASSRRDRGAGGPHEQYF; D: NA; V: TRBV7-9; size: NA; J: TRBJ2-7
DNA: TGTGCCAGCAGTTACGAACCGGGACAGGCCACTGAAGCTTTCTTT; CDR3: CASSYEPGQATEAFF; D: TRBD1; V: TRBV6-6; size: NA; J: TRBJ1-1
DNA: TGTGCCTGGAGGTCTAGGGGGATCTCCTACAATGAGCAGTTCTTC; CDR3: CAWRSRGISYNEQFF; D: NA; V: TRBV30; size: NA; J: TRBJ2-1
DNA: TGTGCCAGCAGTTACGGGGAGGGGCCAAAATCCTACGAGCAGTACTTC; CDR3: CASSYGEGPKSYEQYF; D: TRBD2; V: TRBV6-5; size: few; J: TRBJ2-7
DNA: TGCGCCAGCAGCCAAGATCGGGCTAGCGGGGGGGCCCAGAGAGGTACGCAGTATTTT; CDR3: CASSQDRASGGAQRGTQYF; D: TRBD2; V: TRBV4-1; size: NA; J: TRBJ2-3
DNA: TGCGCCAGCAGCTTAGGAGGAGGTTCCACCGGGGAGCTGTTTTTT; CDR3: CASSLGGGSTGELFF; D: NA; V: TRBV5-1; size: NA; J: TRBJ2-2
DNA: TGTGCCTGGAGTCCTGGGACACCAGGCACCATATATTTT; CDR3: CAWSPGTPGTIYF; D: NA; V: TRBV30; size: NA; J: TRBJ1-3
DNA: TGTGCCAGCAGCTCCCCAAGCGGGATATTCCAAGAGACCCAGTACTTC; CDR3: CASSSPSGIFQETQYF; D: TRBD2; V: TRBV7-9; size: NA; J: TRBJ2-5
DNA: TGTGCCAGCAGCCTTACAGGCACTGAAGCTTTCTTT; CDR3: CASSLTGTEAFF; D: NA; V: TRBV5-5; size: NA; J: TRBJ1-1
DNA: TGCGCCAGCAGCGTGGAGGAGTCAGATACGCAGTATTTT; CDR3: CASSVEESDTQYF; D: NA; V: TRBV5-1; size: NA; J: TRBJ2-3
DNA: TGTGCCAGCAGCCCGACTAGCATTGCCTACAATGAGCAGTTCTTC; CDR3: CASSPTSIAYNEQFF; D: TRBD2; V: TRBV7-9; size: NA; J: TRBJ2-1